The 25 T cell receptor beta chains presented below share a single source sample, sequenced in a study of PD-1 blockade in classical Hodgkin lymphoma. This table comes from immunoSEQ multiplex PCR, and its TCRdb copy is limited to in-frame clones, with some not included. This sample has more than 20,000 clones, with about four fifths found just once. Brentuximab vedotin exposure varied, and every patient relapsed after autologous stem cell transplantation. Here the sequenced sample was peripheral blood mononuclear cells (PBMCs), taken before the second cycle of nivolumab. Receptors originate from a human donor with classical Hodgkin lymphoma.

The table lists this clone with a few counts. This chain links TRBV4-2 with TRBJ2-7; tentatively, D is TRBD2 (7 bases). The germline CDR1 and CDR2 sequences are LGHNA and YNFKEQ. The V end was cut by 5 bases, the J end by 3 bases, with 17 bases between. The CDR3 totals 15 residues. CDR3 in amino acids: CASSSIGGGDYEQYV. For the CDR3, the DNA is TGTGCCAGCAGCTCCATTGGAGGGGGGGACTACGAGCAGTACGTC.

This clone has a single count. The chain employs TRBV19 and TRBJ1-2; D may be TRBD1 (5 bases). The germline V gene encodes CDR1 LNHDA and CDR2 SQIVND (reference sequence). V lost 3 bases and J lost 8, with 16 bases in between. The CDR3 totals 14 residues. CDR3 in amino acids: CASSIDGGTGGYTF. Written as DNA, the CDR3 is TGTGCCAGTAGTATCGACGGGGGAACGGGGGGCTACACCTTC.

This clone was seen only a few times. The chain recombines TRBV4-2 with TRBJ2-2; D ambiguous. Trimming stripped 1 base from V and 8 bases from J, with 5 bases between. Germline V gene sequence: CDR1 LGHNA, CDR2 YNFKEQ. The CDR3 totals 12 residues. The CDR3 sequence is CASSQVSGELFF. CDR3 nucleotides: TGTGCCAGCAGCCAAGTCTCTGGGGAGCTGTTTTTT.

The chain recombines TRBV28 with TRBJ1-2; 9 nucleotides line up with TRBD1. V was pared by 6 bases and J by 3 bases, with 5 bases of the junction left unmatched. CDR3 length: 14 residues. Germline V lookup: CDR1 MDHEN, CDR2 SYDVKM. CDR3 region: CASSSTGGDYGYTF. The CDR3 DNA reads TGTGCCAGCAGCTCAACAGGGGGCGACTATGGCTACACCTTC.

J is TRBJ2-7 and V is TRBV6-4; TRBD2 aligns across 10 bases. The V segment lost 10 bases and the J segment 3 bases; nucleotides outside the gene matches: 9. Germline CDR1 MRHNA, CDR2 SNTAGT. The CDR3 length is 14 residues. CDR3 sequence: CATGTSEVFYEQYV. The CDR3 DNA sequence: TGTGCCACCGGGACTAGCGAGGTATTCTACGAGCAGTACGTC.

The gene calls are TRBV7-2 and TRBJ2-3, with 11 nucleotides matching TRBD2. J gave up 0 bases and V 4 bases, and 9 bases lay outside the gene matches. CDR3 size: 18 residues. CDR1 is SGHTA, CDR2 FQGNSA, per germline. The CDR3 DNA reads as TGTGCCAGCAGCTCAGGGGTGCTAGCGGGGGGTAGCACAGATACGCAGTATTTT. This encodes CASSSGVLAGGSTDTQYF.

The V call is TRBV5-1, the J call TRBJ1-1; 8 nucleotides agree with TRBD1. The germline gives CDR1 SGHRS, CDR2 YFSETQ. Losses at the gene ends were 6 bases for V and 0 bases for J; bases not matched to a gene: 10. CDR3 length equals 16 residues. Here the CDR3 DNA reads TGCGCCAGCACACGACAGGGGCCAAACATGAACACTGAAGCTTTCTTT. Amino acid sequence: CASTRQGPNMNTEAFF.

The count of this clone is one. The chain is built from TRBV7-6 and TRBJ2-5; D possibly corresponds to TRBD1 (7 bases). This CDR3 is built from 16 residues. With 0 bases removed from V and 4 bases from J, the gap between germline ends came to 15 bases. Germline values: CDR1 SGHVS, CDR2 FNYEAQ. As DNA, the CDR3 is TGTGCCAGCAGCTTAGCTTTAGGCAGGGGGGCAGAGACCCAGTACTTC. Its protein product is CASSLALGRGAETQYF.

This clone was counted a few times. The V gene is TRBV5-6, the J gene TRBJ2-7; no clear D. This CDR3 comprises 16 residues. Per germline, CDR1 SGHDT and CDR2 YYEEEE. V lost 0 bases, J lost 1 base, and 14 bases lay in between. The CDR3 DNA is TGTGCCAGCAGCTTGGAATTCGGCTTACGGTCCTACGAGCAGTACGTC. Translated: CASSLEFGLRSYEQYV.

This chain joins TRBV15 and TRBJ2-7; 7 bases map to TRBD1. The germline CDR1 and CDR2 sequences are LNHNV and YYDKDF (reference sequence). The V and J ends lost 1 base and 1 base, in that order; junction bases with no gene match: 4. This CDR3 is built from 15 residues. CDR3 bases: TGTGCCACCAGCAGAGGACAGGGCAGATCCTACGAGCAGTACTTC. It encodes CATSRGQGRSYEQYF.

This rearrangement joins TRBV27 to TRBJ2-7, with 8 nucleotides matching TRBD1. Germline V gives CDR1 MNHEY, CDR2 SMNVEV (reference sequence). This CDR3 region has 14 residues. J gave up 3 bases and V 6 bases, and 7 bases lay outside the gene matches. The CDR3 coding sequence is TGTGCCAGCAGACAGGACAGGGACAACTACGAGCAGTACGTC. Its translation: CASRQDRDNYEQYV.

The CDR3, as DNA: TGTGCCAGCAGCGGAAGAAATAGCTATACCTACAATGAGCAGTTCTTC. Amino acids: CASSGRNSYTYNEQFF. This chain connects TRBV9 to TRBJ2-1, with no clear D. The CDR3 totals 16 residues. Trimming shortened V by 3 bases and J by 2 bases, and 15 bases separated the two germline ends. Germline V gene data show CDR1 as SGDLS and CDR2 as YYNGEE.

This clone was counted only a few times. This sequence joins TRBV19 and TRBJ1-2; D ambiguous. The CDR3 has 14 amino acids. Germline V gives CDR1 LNHDA, CDR2 SQIVND (reference sequence). The V end was cut by 4 bases, the J end by 3 bases, with 12 bases between. This CDR3 reads CASSTDGLYYGYTF. CDR3 bases: TGTGCCAGTAGTACGGACGGTTTATACTATGGCTACACCTTC.

This clone was recorded a few times. V and J are TRBV27 and TRBJ2-7; D is perhaps TRBD2 (6 bases). This CDR3 has 14 amino acids. From germline, CDR1 is MNHEY and CDR2 SMNVEV (reference sequence). Trimming removed 6 bases at V and 0 bases at J, with 12 bases between. CDR3 nucleotides: TGTGCCAGCAGGCTCCGGGGGAGCTCCTACGAGCAGTACGTC. Translating gives CASRLRGSSYEQYV.

The rearrangement joins TRBV5-1 to TRBJ2-3; D not certain. The CDR3 contains 15 residues. V lost 0 bases, J lost 2 bases, and 10 bases lay in between. The germline V gene has CDR1 SGHRS and CDR2 YFSETQ. CDR3 coding DNA: TGCGCCAGCAGCTTGGGTACCCAACCCACAGATACGCAGTATTTT. Translating gives CASSLGTQPTDTQYF.

The chain recombines TRBV19 with TRBJ1-6; D is possibly TRBD1 (6 bases). The CDR3 has 14 amino acids. The germline V and J ends were trimmed by 6 bases and 10 bases, with 16 bases remaining between them. Germline values: CDR1 LNHDA, CDR2 SQIVND (reference sequence). The CDR3 DNA is TGTGCCAGTAGCCCGGGACACCTCGGATCACCCCTCCACTTT. The encoded protein is CASSPGHLGSPLHF.

By its share, this clone is medium-sized. The rearrangement uses TRBV7-6 and TRBJ1-2; tentatively, D is TRBD1 (5 bases). Germline CDR1 reads SGHVS; CDR2 reads FNYEAQ. The CDR3 extends over 13 amino acids. The V gene lost 1 base and the J gene lost 8 bases, with 11 bases spanning the gap. The CDR3 nucleotides are TGTGCCAGCAGCTTAGAGCAGGGCTCGGGCTACACCTTC. Amino acids: CASSLEQGSGYTF.

The chain uses TRBV6-5 and TRBJ2-1; D gene uncertain. The germline V gene encodes CDR1 MNHEY and CDR2 SVGAGI. With 4 bases removed from V and 6 bases from J, the gap between germline ends came to 4 bases. There are 11 residues in the CDR3. CDR3 in amino acids: CASSSSNEQFF. The CDR3 DNA sequence: TGTGCCAGCAGTTCCAGCAATGAGCAGTTCTTC.

J is TRBJ2-1 and V is TRBV5-4, with D unresolved. Germline assignment: CDR1 SGHNT and CDR2 YYREEE (reference sequence). The CDR3 spans 13 residues. Trimming left V 6 bases short and J 6 bases short, with 13 bases between. The CDR3 loop reads CASIRRDSNEQFF. The CDR3 DNA is TGTGCCAGCATCCGAAGAGATTCCAATGAGCAGTTCTTC. The full variable domain, completed using reference TRBV5-4 and TRBJ2-1, is ETGVTQSPTHLIKTRGQQVTLRCSSQSGHNTVSWYQQALGQGPQFIFQYYREEENGRGNFPPRFSGLQFPNYSSELNVNALELDDSALYLCASIRRDSNEQFFGPGTRLTVL.

This clone was found a few times. The chain joins TRBV11-2 to TRBJ2-3, with D perhaps TRBD2 (6 bases). V was clipped by 5 bases and J by 0 bases, with 12 bases between them. CDR3 length: 15 amino acids. Per germline, CDR1 SGHAT and CDR2 FQNNGV. The chain's CDR3 is CASSPGLTSTDTQYF. CDR3 sequence (DNA): TGTGCCAGCAGCCCCGGACTAACAAGCACAGATACGCAGTATTTT. The full variable domain, rest sourced from reference TRBV11-2 and TRBJ2-3, is EAGVAQSPRYKIIEKRQSVAFWCNPISGHATLYWYQQILGQGPKLLIQFQNNGVVDDSQLPKDRFSAERLKGVDSTLKIQPAKLEDSAVYLCASSPGLTSTDTQYFGPGTRLTVL.

The chain joins TRBV5-1 to TRBJ1-2; D is unresolved. Germline V CDR1 and CDR2: SGHRS, YFSETQ. The V end lost 0 bases, the J end lost 5 bases, and 11 bases lay between the germline ends. The CDR3 contains 14 residues. The CDR3 bases are TGCGCCAGCAGCTTGGATATGGGTCGATATGGCTACACCTTC. Its translation is CASSLDMGRYGYTF.

The V and J genes are TRBV5-1 and TRBJ2-3, with 8 bases identical to TRBD1. The CDR3 is 14 amino acids. After removal of 2 bases from V and 1 base from J, the junction contained 0 bases not matched to a gene. The germline gives CDR1 SGHRS, CDR2 YFSETQ. Here the CDR3 reads CASSLQGGTDTQYF. The CDR3 nucleotides are TGCGCCAGCAGCTTACAGGGGGGCACAGATACGCAGTATTTT.

By sample share, this clone is large. The J gene is TRBJ1-6, the V gene TRBV27, with D perhaps matching TRBD1 (6 bases). Per the germline V gene, CDR1 is MNHEY and CDR2 is SMNVEV (reference sequence). The CDR3 runs to 16 residues. V lost 4 bases, J lost 0 bases, and 10 bases lay in between. The CDR3 DNA is TGTGCCAGCAGTTCCGACAGGAGCTCCTATAATTCACCCCTCCACTTT. It translates to CASSSDRSSYNSPLHF.

V is TRBV4-2 and J is TRBJ2-3, with 12 positions matching TRBD2. Germline V CDR1 and CDR2: LGHNA, YNFKEQ. CDR3 length equals 17 residues. Losses at the gene ends were 0 bases for V and 4 bases for J; bases not matched to a gene: 5. The CDR3 nucleotides are TGTGCCAGCAGCCAAGATCTAGCGGGAGGGCCCTCAGATACGCAGTATTTT. It yields the protein CASSQDLAGGPSDTQYF.

The chain carries TRBV19 and TRBJ2-1, with 15 bases aligning to TRBD2. This CDR3 comprises 18 residues. Trimming removed 3 bases from V and 3 bases from J; junction bases left unmatched: 6. The germline CDR1 and CDR2 sequences are LNHDA and SQIVND (reference sequence). The CDR3 loop is CASSIGTSGGLFYNEQFF. CDR3 in DNA: TGTGCCAGTAGTATCGGGACTAGCGGGGGGTTATTCTACAATGAGCAGTTCTTC.